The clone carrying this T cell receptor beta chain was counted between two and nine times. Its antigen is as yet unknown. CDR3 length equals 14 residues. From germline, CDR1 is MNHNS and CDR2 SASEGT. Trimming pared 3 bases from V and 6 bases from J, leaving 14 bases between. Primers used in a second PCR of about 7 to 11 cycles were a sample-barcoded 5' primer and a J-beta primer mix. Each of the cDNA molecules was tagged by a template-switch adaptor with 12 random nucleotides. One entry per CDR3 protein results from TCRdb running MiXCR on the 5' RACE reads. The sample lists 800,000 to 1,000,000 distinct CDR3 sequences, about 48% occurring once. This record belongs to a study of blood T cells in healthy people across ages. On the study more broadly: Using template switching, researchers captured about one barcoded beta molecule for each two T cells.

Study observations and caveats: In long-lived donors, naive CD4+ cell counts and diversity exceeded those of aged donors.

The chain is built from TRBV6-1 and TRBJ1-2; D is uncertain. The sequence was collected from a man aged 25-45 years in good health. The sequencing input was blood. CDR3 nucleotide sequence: TGTGCCAGCAGTGACCCGGGCAATATAAATGGCTACACCTTC. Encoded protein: CASSDPGNINGYTF.